This T cell receptor beta chain derives from a study of early T cells in non-severe SARS-CoV-2 infection (dated by TCRdb to the early 2020s). In terms of the full investigation: Because TCR sequencing was done on bulk RNA from unsorted whole blood, the alpha and beta chains could not be paired. The investigation overall reported the following: VDJdb matching was skewed toward anti-spike CD8 responses and likely underestimated virus-specific expansions by missing private and CD4 specificities.

In the germline V gene (reference sequence), CDR1 corresponds to GTSNPN and CDR2 to SVGIG. V and J are truncated by 0 bases and 0 bases respectively, leaving an intervening sequence of 3 bases. The CDR3 has 13 amino acids, counting the end cysteine and phenylalanine. The sequence is cut down to CDR3 DNA, 39 bases in frame from base 1. Comment on this clonotype: Its antigen has not been determined. No much larger clonotype is one base removed from it; base qualities were not supplied.

A case-control design nested within a healthcare worker cohort in London, UK, was used, with weekly nasopharyngeal swab PCR tests and blood sampling performed. Healthcare workers were enrolled in the week of the UK lockdown, from 23 to 31 March 2020, and were followed every week for up to roughly 15 weeks. To prepare the library, 5' RACE was applied. The reads were generated on a NextSeq 500. Unique molecular identifiers were attached to individual cDNA molecules in the TCR library protocol so that sequencing error and PCR bias could be corrected. Both TCR alpha and beta chains were sequenced, and tight co-correlation was observed between alpha and beta sequence abundances in each sample. The original methods were these. V gene, J gene and CDR3 annotation of TCR sequences was performed with Decombinator V4. Expanded TCRs were defined as changing significantly between any two time points under a Poisson model with p below 0.0001. Abundances of TCRs were expressed as counts per million after normalisation to the total number of TCRs sequenced in each sample. MAIT TCRs were defined by TRAV1-2 paired with TRAJ12, TRAJ20 or TRAJ33, and iNKT TCRs by TRAV10 paired with TRAJ18. VDJdb, accessed on 1 November 2021, was searched for TCRs annotated for CMV, EBV and SARS-CoV-2, and TCRs annotated for more than one antigen were excluded. Using fastp at Q25 and MiXCR, TCRdb reprocessed the public reads and kept productive beta chains. All rows with the same CDR3 protein become a single entry with the most common DNA and genes. TCRdb's processing, not the authors', yielded these V and J calls. Counted in this sample were around 52,000 distinct CDR3 sequences; about 12% of them appeared once. In total, the top ten clones hold around 3% of the sample.

The sequence was obtained from an adult who was a healthcare worker with PCR-confirmed SARS-CoV-2 infection or an uninfected control (not recorded which). The rearranged segments are TRBV30 and TRBJ1-3, with no reliable assignment of the D segment. The specimen was whole blood. The CDR3 region reads CAWSVLSGNTIYF. The base sequence is TGTGCCTGGAGTGTACTCTCTGGAAACACCATATATTTT.